This T cell receptor (beta chain) was found in a study of T cells after posttransplantation cyclophosphamide. This clone was seen a single time. No antigen is known for it. V was cut by 5 bases and J by 4 bases, with 20 bases left in between. Germline CDR1 and CDR2: SEHNR and FQNEAQ (reference sequence). The CDR3 runs to 16 residues. Study-wide points: Donor-recipient repertoire similarity was low at 1-2 months, rising over year one. Tissue-infiltrating T cells from skin or gut overlapped little with blood T cells. TRB clonality was highly associated with recipient CMV seropositivity and reactivation.

Here immunoSEQ multiplex PCR was the method, and the copy in TCRdb shows in-frame clones only, minus some. This sample has 3,000 to 4,000 clones; about four fifths occur once, and the top ten carry roughly a fifth. The chain combines TRBV7-9 with TRBJ2-5; tentatively, D is TRBD1 (6 bases). Sequencing used CD8+ T cells sorted from bone marrow. The TCR comes from a woman in her sixties or seventies in good health, CMV-negative, and a related stem cell transplant donor. CDR3: CASSPPWAGDGETQYF. CDR3 DNA: TGTGCCAGCAGCCCCCCTTGGGCAGGGGACGGAGAGACCCAGTACTTC.